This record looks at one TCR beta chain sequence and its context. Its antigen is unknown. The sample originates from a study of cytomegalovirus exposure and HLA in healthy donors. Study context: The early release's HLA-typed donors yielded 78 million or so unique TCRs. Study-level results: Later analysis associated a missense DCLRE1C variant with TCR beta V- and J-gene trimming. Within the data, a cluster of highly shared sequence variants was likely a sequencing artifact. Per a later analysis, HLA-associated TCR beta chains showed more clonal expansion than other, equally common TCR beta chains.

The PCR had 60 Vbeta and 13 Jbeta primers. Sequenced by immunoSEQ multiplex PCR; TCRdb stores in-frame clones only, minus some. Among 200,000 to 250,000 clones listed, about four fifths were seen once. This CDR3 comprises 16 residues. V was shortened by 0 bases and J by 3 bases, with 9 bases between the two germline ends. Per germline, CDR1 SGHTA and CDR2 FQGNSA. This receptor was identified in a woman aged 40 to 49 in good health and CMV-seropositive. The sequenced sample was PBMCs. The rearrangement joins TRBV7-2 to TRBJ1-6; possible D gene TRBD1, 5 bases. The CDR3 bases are TGTGCCAGCAGCTTAGCGTGGGGCAGCTATAATTCACCCCTCCACTTT. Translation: CASSLAWGSYNSPLHF. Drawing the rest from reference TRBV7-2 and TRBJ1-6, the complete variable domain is GAGVSQSPSNKVTEKGKDVELRCDPISGHTALYWYRQSLGQGLEFLIYFQGNSAPDKSGLPSDRFSAERTGGSVSTLTIQRTQQEDSAVYLCASSLAWGSYNSPLHFGNGTRLTVT.